The 5 T cell receptor beta chains below all came from one sample that was sequenced in a study of T cell responses to AZD1222 COVID-19 vaccine. Sequencing used immunoSEQ multiplex PCR; TCRdb keeps in-frame clones, though not all of them. Of roughly 130,000 clones listed, about 94% were seen once; the top ten hold less than 5%. Sequences were derived from peripheral blood, sampled 28 days after the second AZD1222 dose. These TCRs come from an adult who received the AZD1222 COVID-19 vaccine.

The CDR3 sequence is CATSRDVGRGVDEQFF. The CDR3 coding sequence is TGTGCCACCAGCAGAGATGTAGGGCGGGGGGTGGATGAGCAGTTCTTC. V gene TRBV15 combines with J gene TRBJ2-1, with 8 bases matching TRBD2. Looked up from germline, CDR1 is LNHNV and CDR2 is YYDKDF (reference sequence). The length of the CDR3 is 16 residues. The V gene end was trimmed by 0 bases and the J gene end by 8 bases; junction bases not matched to a gene: 9.

The chain recombines TRBV3-1 (or the pseudogene TRBV3-2) with TRBJ2-1; D possibly corresponds to TRBD2 (5 bases). Germline assignment: CDR1 LGHDT and CDR2 YNNKEL (reference sequence). Trimming took 1 base from V and 10 from J, leaving 11 bases between them. The CDR3 has 13 amino acids. CDR3 DNA sequence: TGTGCCAGCAGCCAAGTTGGTCTAGCCGAGCAGTTCTTC. Amino acids: CASSQVGLAEQFF.

The chain links TRBV3-1 (or the pseudogene TRBV3-2) to TRBJ2-1; TRBD1 is a possible D gene (6 bases). The CDR3 runs 21 residues. Per germline, CDR1 LGHDT and CDR2 YNNKEL (reference sequence). Trimming stripped 4 bases from V and 0 bases from J, with 28 bases between. The CDR3 coding sequence is TGTGCCAGCAGCCGGCCCCAAGCCGGGACACAATATTTGAGCTCCTACAATGAGCAGTTCTTC. It translates to CASSRPQAGTQYLSSYNEQFF.

This clone was detected only once. Distinct nucleotide sequences in the sample also encode this CDR3. The chain combines TRBV7-2 with TRBJ1-1, with D uncertain. With 1 base removed from V and 1 base from J, the gap between germline ends came to 4 bases. The CDR3 contains 13 residues. Germline V CDR1 and CDR2: SGHTA, FQGNSA. Written as DNA, the CDR3 is TGTGCCAGCAGCTTAGGTAGGAACACTGAAGCTTTCTTT. Amino acids: CASSLGRNTEAFF.

This clone has only a few counts. This chain joins TRBV7-9 and TRBJ2-7; TRBD1 matches at 8 bases. This CDR3 spans 14 amino acids. Germline V gene data show CDR1 as SEHNR and CDR2 as FQNEAQ (reference sequence). The V and J ends lost 9 bases and 3 bases, in that order; junction bases with no gene match: 10. The CDR3 bases are TGTGCCAGTCCCACAGGGGGAACACACTACGAGCAGTACTTC. Translation gives CASPTGGTHYEQYF.